This T cell receptor (beta chain) was found in a study of CD8 T cells in Susac syndrome. With random hexamers, reverse transcription was performed on roughly 0.45 to 1 ug of RNA. A multiplex approach, immunoSEQ multiplex PCR, amplified TCR beta CDR3 across 54 Vbeta and 13 Jbeta. TCRdb independently ran MiXCR on the immunoSEQ multiplex PCR reads; one entry per CDR3 protein. The data show 330,000 or so distinct CDR3 sequences, approximately 85% seen once. Sequencing of TCR beta was undertaken in CD8+ and CD4+ T cells derived from blood. The CDR3 covers 14 residues. The V gene's germline CDR1 is SEHNR and CDR2 FQNEAQ (reference sequence). The ends lost 5 bases at V and 5 bases at J; junction bases unmatched: 3.

The rearrangement links TRBV7-9 to TRBJ2-3; TRBD2 matches 11 bases. Sequencing was carried out using CD8+ T cells from PBMCs. This receptor was identified in a human donor with multiple sclerosis. The CDR3: CASSETSGKDTQYF. DNA for the CDR3: TGTGCCAGCAGCGAGACTAGCGGGAAAGATACGCAGTATTTT.